The 21 T cell receptor beta chains given below trace back to one sample, sequenced in a study of identical twins. MiXCR, applied by TCRdb to the 5' RACE reads, yields one record per CDR3 protein. The table includes 700,000 to 950,000 distinct CDR3 sequences, around an eighth detected once. The data also belong to a second study, concerning yellow fever vaccine responses in identical twins.

The sequenced material came from PBMCs. The source is a woman in her late teens or twenties in good health.

The chain is built from TRBV28 and TRBJ1-6; TRBD1 agrees at 7 bases. The V and J ends lost 8 bases and 9 bases, in that order; junction bases with no gene match: 13. The CDR3 sequence is 15 residues long. Germline lookup yields CDR1 MDHEN and CDR2 SYDVKM. The CDR3 sequence is CASFAGTVRTSPLHF. Here the CDR3 DNA reads TGTGCCAGCTTTGCTGGGACAGTGCGGACTTCACCCCTCCACTTT.

This clonotype was seen repeatedly, ten times or more. CDR3 sequence reads: CSVEGAASGAQETQYF. The CDR3 DNA follows: TGCAGCGTTGAAGGCGCGGCTAGCGGAGCCCAAGAGACCCAGTACTTC. The rearrangement joins TRBV29-1 to TRBJ2-5; TRBD2 agrees at 7 bases. This CDR3 has 16 amino acids. Germline CDR1 reads SQVTM; CDR2 reads ANQGSEA. Germline trimming cut 1 base from V and 1 base from J; bases unmatched to any gene: 9.

This clonotype appeared a few times. The chain has TRBV28 and TRBJ2-1; weak D call: TRBD1 (7 bases). The germline gives CDR1 MDHEN, CDR2 SYDVKM. V lost 3 bases, J lost 0 bases, and 12 bases lay in between. This CDR3 is built from 16 residues. The CDR3: CASSLEGASSYNEQFF. CDR3 in DNA: TGTGCCAGCAGTTTGGAGGGGGCGAGCTCCTACAATGAGCAGTTCTTC.

The chain is built from TRBV12-3 or TRBV12-4 and TRBJ2-3; the D is unclear. The CDR3 contains 15 residues. Trimming removed 7 bases from V and 0 bases from J, with 14 bases in between. CDR3 residues: CASTSRGRSTDTQYF. CDR3 sequence (DNA): TGTGCCAGCACCTCGAGAGGAAGGAGCACAGATACGCAGTATTTT.

The chain combines TRBV19 with TRBJ2-1, with D maybe TRBD1 (5 bases). Trimming took 7 bases from V and 6 from J, leaving 19 bases between them. Germline CDR1 reads LNHDA; CDR2 reads SQIVND (reference sequence). There are 15 residues in the CDR3. CDR3 DNA sequence: TGTGCCAGTACGACGGTGGACACCAAATTCAATGAGCAGTTCTTC. Its translation is CASTTVDTKFNEQFF. The full variable domain, completed using reference TRBV19 and TRBJ2-1, is DGGITQSPKYLFRKEGQNVTLSCEQNLNHDAMYWYRQDPGQGLRLIYYSQIVNDFQKGDIAEGYSVSREKKESFPLTVTSAQKNPTAFYLCASTTVDTKFNEQFFGPGTRLTVL.

The chain is built from TRBV20-1 and TRBJ2-3, with TRBD2 as a possible D gene (6 bases). The CDR3 is 15 residues long. Germline lookup yields CDR1 DFQATT and CDR2 SNEGSKA (reference sequence). The ends were cut back, 0 bases at V and 4 bases at J, with 14 bases in the middle. DNA for the CDR3: TGCAGTGCTAGAGACACGGGAGCCCGCGCAGATACGCAGTATTTT. This codes for CSARDTGARADTQYF.

This clonotype was observed a handful of times. This rearrangement joins TRBV5-1 to TRBJ2-7; tentatively, D is TRBD1 or TRBD2 (7 bases each). Germline-derived CDR1 and CDR2 are SGHRS and YFSETQ. The ends were cut back, 0 bases at V and 1 base at J, with 20 bases in the middle. The CDR3 loop spans 18 amino acids. The CDR3 DNA is TGCGCCAGCAGCTTGGATTTGGGTGGGGAGGGGGCTTCCTACGAGCAGTACTTC. Its translation is CASSLDLGGEGASYEQYF.

The rearrangement links TRBV7-9 to TRBJ2-5; 7 bases are shared with TRBD2. Germline CDR1 and CDR2: SEHNR and FQNEAQ (reference sequence). The CDR3 covers 16 residues. V lost 5 bases to trimming and J lost 4 bases; unmatched junction nucleotides: 13. CDR3 amino acids: CASSPRGEGIGETQYF. In DNA, the CDR3 is TGTGCCAGCAGCCCCCGCGGGGAGGGGATAGGAGAGACCCAGTACTTC.

In its sample, this clonotype was seen a few times. DNA of the CDR3: TGTGCCAGCCACGCCGGGACTGACTACAATGAGCAGTTCTTC. This codes for CASHAGTDYNEQFF. V gene TRBV3-1 combines with J gene TRBJ2-1; D may be TRBD2 (6 bases). This CDR3 has 14 residues. In germline, CDR1 is LGHDT, CDR2 YNNKEL (reference sequence). Trimming shortened V by 8 bases and J by 3 bases, and 14 bases separated the two germline ends.

The J gene is TRBJ2-1, the V gene TRBV12-3 or TRBV12-4; 7 bases are shared with TRBD2. The CDR3 runs 15 residues. Germline trimming cut 7 bases from V and 4 bases from J; bases unmatched to any gene: 10. CDR3 DNA sequence: TGTGCCAGCACTACCCCCGGGACTACATACAATGAGCAGTTCTTC. It specifies CASTTPGTTYNEQFF.

This clonotype showed up many times. This chain uses TRBV5-1 with TRBJ2-1; the D gene is possibly TRBD2 (5 bases). In germline, CDR1 is SGHRS, CDR2 YFSETQ. Trimming shortened V by 0 bases and J by 6 bases, and 16 bases separated the two germline ends. The CDR3 has 16 amino acids. The DNA for the CDR3 is TGCGCCAGCAGCTTGGTGGGGAGCCCCGGGCCCAATGAGCAGTTCTTC. Its protein product is CASSLVGSPGPNEQFF.

This clonotype has more than one count but fewer than ten. The CDR3 spells CSARRGEGTTDTQYF. The CDR3 bases are TGCAGTGCTAGAAGGGGGGAAGGCACTACAGATACGCAGTATTTT. The rearrangement uses TRBV20-1 and TRBJ2-3, with D perhaps TRBD1 or TRBD2 (6 bases each). Trimming stripped 2 bases from V and 3 bases from J, with 15 bases between. This CDR3 contains 15 residues. The germline V gene has CDR1 DFQATT and CDR2 SNEGSKA (reference sequence).

There are a few counts of this clonotype. The J gene is TRBJ2-7, the V gene TRBV7-9; 10 bases are a match to TRBD1. Germline V gene lookup returns CDR1 SEHNR and CDR2 FQNEAQ (reference sequence). The CDR3 is 17 amino acids. The trim removed 0 bases at V and 2 bases at J, leaving 7 bases unmatched. The CDR3, as DNA: TGTGCCAGCAGCTTAGCGTGGATGGGGACAGGGGCCTACGAGCAGTACGTC. Its translation: CASSLAWMGTGAYEQYV.

This chain connects TRBV14 to TRBJ2-5, with a possible D match to TRBD2 (5 bases). Trimming took 4 bases from V and 0 from J, leaving 15 bases between them. Germline V lookup: CDR1 SGHDN, CDR2 FVKESK. The CDR3 is 16 residues long. Here the CDR3 reads CASSLGGAGNQETQYF. The DNA for the CDR3 is TGTGCCAGCAGCCTCGGAGGCGCAGGAAACCAAGAGACCCAGTACTTC.

This clonotype was seen ten or more times. J is TRBJ2-5 and V is TRBV7-8; a weak D match, TRBD1 (5 bases). V was trimmed by 2 bases and J by 4 bases, leaving 11 bases between them. This CDR3 region has 14 residues. The V gene's germline CDR1 is SGHVS and CDR2 FQNEAQ. For the CDR3, the DNA is TGTGCCAGCAGCTTAAGGTTTAGGGGAGAGACCCAGTACTTC. Translating gives CASSLRFRGETQYF.

This clonotype has at least ten counts. The chain recombines TRBV12-3 or TRBV12-4 with TRBJ2-7; no definite D call. Between the trimmed V and J ends, which lost 5 bases and 2 bases, there was a span of 13 bases. This CDR3 is built from 14 residues. DNA of the CDR3: TGTGCCAGCAGTCCTACTTGGCAAGCCTACGAGCAGTACTTC. Translated, it gives CASSPTWQAYEQYF.

This clonotype was detected many times. The chain joins TRBV6-4 to TRBJ2-3; 11 nucleotides align to TRBD2. Trimming took 3 bases from V and 1 from J; bases not matched to a gene: 0. From germline, CDR1 is MRHNA and CDR2 SNTAGT. The CDR3 has 15 amino acids. DNA of the CDR3: TGTGCCAGCAGTGAGACTAGCGGGGGCACAGATACGCAGTATTTT. It specifies CASSETSGGTDTQYF.

Ten or more counts support this clonotype. The V and J genes are TRBV11-2 and TRBJ2-1; tentatively, D is TRBD1 (6 bases). V was pared by 0 bases and J by 16 bases, with 19 bases between. Germline V gene lookup returns CDR1 SGHAT and CDR2 FQNNGV. The CDR3 is 14 amino acids. The CDR3 region is CASSLDRAGDMRFF. The CDR3 bases are TGTGCCAGCAGCTTAGATAGGGCAGGGGATATGAGATTCTTC.

This clonotype was seen a few times. The genes are TRBV20-1 and TRBJ2-3, with D hard to call. V lost 5 bases and J lost 6, with 9 bases in between. Germline assignment: CDR1 DFQATT and CDR2 SNEGSKA (reference sequence). The CDR3 is made up of 11 amino acids. The CDR3 nucleotides are TGCAGTGCTCCAAGGAGTGATACGCAGTATTTT. Residues: CSAPRSDTQYF.

V gene TRBV7-6 combines with J gene TRBJ2-2; 8 nucleotides match TRBD2. This CDR3 region has 16 residues. The trim removed 7 bases at V and 2 bases at J, leaving 9 bases unmatched. Germline V gives CDR1 SGHVS, CDR2 FNYEAQ. The CDR3 coding sequence is TGTGCCAGCACACCACGGGGGGGTAGCAACACCGGGGAGCTGTTTTTT. Encoded protein: CASTPRGGSNTGELFF.

This clonotype appeared a few times. The chain joins TRBV20-1 to TRBJ2-5; TRBD1 matches 9 bases. J was trimmed by 4 bases and V by 5 bases; bases with no gene match: 8. CDR3 length: 14 residues. Germline assignment: CDR1 DFQATT and CDR2 SNEGSKA (reference sequence). CDR3 in amino acids: CSAGAGQGSETQYF. The CDR3 nucleotides are TGCAGTGCTGGGGCTGGACAGGGGTCAGAGACCCAGTACTTC.